This TCR beta chain was identified during a study of blood T cell repertoires in COVID-19. Repertoires were generated with immunoSEQ multiplex PCR, while TCRdb's copy carries only in-frame clones and drops some. Here the sample spans some 90,000 clones, around 80% being singletons. V lost 7 bases and J 4 bases, leaving 16 bases between the germline ends. The CDR3 has 14 residues. The V and J genes are TRBV23-1 and TRBJ1-2; possibly TRBD1 for D (5 bases). Being an ORF, TRBV23-1 has a function that is uncertain. The source is a human donor in a cohort sampled during active COVID-19. The sequenced material came from peripheral blood. The CDR3 loop reads CASTQRGPPYGYTF. The DNA for the CDR3 is TGCGCCAGCACCCAAAGGGGCCCCCCCTATGGCTACACCTTC.